This T cell receptor beta chain appears in the sequencing data of a study of cytomegalovirus exposure and HLA in healthy donors. The V gene's germline CDR1 is ENHRY and CDR2 SYGVKD. The CDR3 has 13 residues. The germline V and J ends were trimmed by 7 bases and 1 base, with 8 bases remaining between them. As for this clone: Antigen specificity is unknown.

The study's findings and limits: In vitro experiments confirmed that three CMV-associated chains were specific for CMV antigens. It was reported that the classifier diagnosed cytomegalovirus status with high specificity and sensitivity in both the original and validation cohorts. In an earlier analysis, most TCR beta V segments were productive about 87% or about 30% of the time. There were some public TCRs occurring in many donors, but most TCR sequences were rare.

The study ran its PCR with 60 Vbeta and 13 Jbeta primers. Only in-frame clones appear in the TCRdb table, and some are missing; sequencing was by immunoSEQ multiplex PCR. The repertoire has some 150,000 clones, 82% of them found once; the top ten carry approximately 6.3%. The TCR was taken from a woman in her forties or fifties in good health and CMV-seropositive. The genes are TRBV10-3 and TRBJ1-3; D is unclear. The specimen sequenced was PBMCs. This chain's CDR3 is CAIMADSGNTIYF. The CDR3 DNA sequence: TGTGCCATCATGGCGGATTCTGGAAACACCATATATTTT.